Here is one TCR beta chain with its context. Its antigen is unknown. No base qualities exist here, and no much larger clone lies one base off it. The library was prepared using the immunoSEQ multiplex PCR assay. For the multiplex PCR, a mixture combining 60 forward primers for TCR Vbeta segments and 13 reverse primers for TCR Jbeta segments was used. A multiplex PCR assay on genomic DNA amplified the CDR3 region of rearranged TCR beta genes. On the Illumina HiSeq System, the amplified TCR beta libraries were sequenced as 87-base-pair reads. The original methods were these. In a later analysis, some 80 million unique TCR beta chains were counted across the 500 to 850 repertoires, and approximately 11 million of these chains were shared by at least two donors. Raw reads were error-corrected and collapsed into unique sequences with a nearest-neighbor algorithm that merged closely related sequences to remove PCR and sequencing errors. V, D and J gene segments were assigned by aligning CDR3 sequences to IMGT reference sequences. For a sequence to be retained, a match of at least six nucleotides was required to both a V gene segment and a J gene segment. A rearrangement was called productive if the CDR3 had no stop codons and remained in frame with V and J, and every other rearrangement was called non-productive. Following IMGT convention, CDR3 was defined as the stretch from the second conserved V-encoded cysteine to the conserved J-encoded phenylalanine. The earlier analysis of roughly 590 of the donors excluded sequences that lacked an unambiguous match to a single V gene segment. An earlier analysis of 587 of the donors called V segments functional above 56.7% productive rearrangements and segregating when the between-donor standard deviation exceeded 5%. A statistical classification framework was built to diagnose cytomegalovirus status from the catalog of TCR beta chain sequences. A later analysis assigned V and J genes by comparing TCR nucleotide sequences with IMGT/GENE-DB human TR gene sequences. A later analysis assigned CDR3 sequences and most-parsimonious VDJ recombination scenarios with the TCRdist pipeline. A later analysis defined each TCR beta chain by its CDR3 amino acid sequence plus V-gene family, and excluded reads lacking a unique V-gene family. To address suspected cross-contamination and a sequencing artifact, a later analysis removed approximately 600 highly shared, low-generation-probability nucleotide sequences. For each public chain, a later analysis derived a clonal expansion index from normalized ranks of inferred template counts within each repertoire. Generation probabilities in a later analysis came from a VDJ recombination model fitted to out-of-frame rearrangements, and those results were checked against IGoR. A later analysis scored TCR-TCR, TCR-HLA and TCR-CMV co-occurrence with hypergeometric tests, applying a repertoire-size bias correction to TCR pairs. To estimate false discovery rates, a later analysis permuted the HLA or CMV assignments 20 times. A later analysis grouped co-occurring TCRs with DBSCAN, adding TCRdist sequence similarity when clustering within HLA-allele-positive subsets. Repertoires with fewer than 30,000 or more than 120,000 public chains were left out of co-occurrence clustering, as were five repertoires with anomalous nucleotide sharing. As stored in TCRdb, this immuneACCESS dataset retains in-frame rearrangements with V and J assigned. A fraction of the clones does not appear; measured against another copy, unresolved V genes explain less than half of the discrepancy, and the remainder lacks a known reason. V, J and clone size were drawn from that table, and D and trimming were deduced from the DNA. The sample has approximately 100,000 clones on record, approximately 72% of them singletons. Together, the top ten hold approximately 2.1% of the sample.

The entry originates in a study of cytomegalovirus exposure and HLA in healthy donors (dated by TCRdb to the late 2010s). Background on the whole study: In an earlier analysis of some 550 of the donors, about 270 Gb of sequence data and 100 million or so unique TCR beta sequences from 150 million to 200 million T cells were reported. About 300 gigabases of sequencing data and 75 million to 85 million unique TCR sequences made up an early release that covered under 750 HLA-typed donors. Among the roughly 410 genotyped donors, approximately 82% belonged to the genetic ancestry cluster associated with self-reported Caucasian donors. The study aimed to test whether cataloging public T cell receptors could reveal signatures of past pathogen exposure. Using immunosequencing, the study profiled T cell repertoires from about 650 subjects and related those repertoires to cytomegalovirus serostatus. In addition to the first cohort of 666 subjects, a separate validation cohort of approximately 110 different subjects was used. To predict cytomegalovirus infection status, the study combined high-throughput TCR immunosequencing, statistical association of individual TCRs with disease status, and machine learning. A later analysis re-analyzed previously published TCR beta repertoires from roughly 600 donors and added high-resolution HLA genotyping to study TCR occurrence patterns. In the later analysis, no new phenotypic data were used to find candidate immune exposures; instead, reliance was placed on TCR beta sequences and their occurrence across donors. An earlier analysis of approximately 500 of the donors applied high-throughput TCR beta sequencing to assess whether each TCR beta V gene segment acted as functional or pseudogenic. Alongside the repertoire data, information on donor age, sex, ethnicity and CMV serostatus was compiled. Genome-wide SNP genotypes for about 55% of the roughly 670 donors were used in a later genetic analysis, which treated that subset as a discovery cohort. All discovery cohort repertoires had been generated on a single sequencing platform. Class I and class II HLA loci were covered by the typing at four-digit resolution. Typing coverage differed by locus: A, B, C, DRB1 and DQB1 were typed in roughly 629-640 donors, DQA1 in approximately 520, DPA1 in 600 to 610, and DPB1 in just under 490. Roughly 5 DR-DQ haplotypes were handled as single units for association and clustering because linkage in the cohort was strong. Among about 360 genotyped donors of the cohort, an average of approximately 240,000 unique TCR beta nucleotide sequences were sequenced per donor, roughly 20% of them non-productive.

The cohort comprised 666 healthy bone marrow donors. All cohort members were sampled while nominally healthy, although unrecorded immune exposures were likely present. The donor tested CMV seronegative and was one of the 352 seronegative cohort members. A peripheral blood sample was collected from each donor, and TCR beta sequencing was performed on peripheral blood mononuclear cells. Genomic DNA was extracted from the blood cell samples with the Qiagen DNeasy Blood Extraction Kit. The study at large found these results: A further reported finding was that TCR beta sequences accurately predicted the HLA-A and HLA-B alleles for most subjects in the first cohort. V-gene and J-gene trimming of TCR beta chains was associated with a missense DCLRE1C variant in a later genetic analysis, and the association was replicated in an independent cohort. In both the original and validation cohorts, the classifier was reported to diagnose cytomegalovirus status with high specificity and sensitivity. A group of highly shared sequence variants was considered likely to be a technical artifact of the sequencing pipeline. The earlier analysis of some 560 of the donors excluded 15 to 20 rarely observed V segments, including chromosome 9 orphons, because counts were too low. Roughly uniform sequencing depth across donors was assumed in presence/absence analyses, although this assumption may not hold. At a false discovery rate of 0.05, a later analysis linked some 17,000 TCR beta sequences to specific HLA alleles. While some public TCRs were present in many individuals, most TCR sequences turned up only very rarely across donors. Because HLA typing was missing for some donors at each locus, association tests included only the typed subset. Only TCR beta chains were sequenced in this cohort, and the absence of alpha or paired-chain data limited detectable features. A later analysis reported that several top co-occurrence clusters appeared linked to parvovirus B19, influenza, CMV and Epstein-Barr virus. According to a later analysis, TCR association rates differed among HLA loci, with DRB1 alleles showing the most associated TCRs and HLA-C alleles showing the fewest. When HLA alleles, especially DR and DQ, strongly co-occurred, TCR associations were difficult to assign to individual alleles. In an earlier analysis of some 500 of the donors, most TCR beta V segments were observed in productive rearrangements about 87% or about 30% of the time, broadly matching IMGT annotations. For the cohort, immune exposure information was limited to CMV serostatus. In vitro tests confirmed that a few of the cytomegalovirus-associated TCR beta chains recognize cytomegalovirus antigens. A later analysis found that HLA-associated TCR beta chains were more clonally expanded and had lower generation probabilities than equally common non-associated chains. Most CMV-associated TCR beta chains appeared to be HLA-restricted in a later analysis, and the HLA associations seemed to be driven largely by CMV exposure. A later genetic analysis reported fewer N-insertions in productive TCRs among donors in an Asian-associated ancestry cluster than the roughly 720-donor mean. Linkage disequilibrium might explain the correlated functional status among segregating V segments, but an unknown experimental factor could not be excluded. The authors suggested that the approach could potentially be generalized to other disease states and immunological phenotypes. The study gave a list of 150 to 200 TCR beta chains associated with cytomegalovirus.

Sequencing was carried out using PBMCs. The origin of this receptor is a woman aged 40 to 50 in good health and CMV-seronegative.

The CDR3 amino acid sequence is: CASSLAGQEKLFF. The DNA sequence is given as TGTGCCAGCAGCTTGGCGGGTCAGGAAAAACTGTTTTTT. The chain is encoded by TRBV5-6 joined to TRBJ1-4; the D gene assignment is ambiguous. The CDR3 has 13 amino acids, counting the end cysteine and phenylalanine. CDR3 DNA only is kept here, 39 bases in frame from base 1. According to the germline V gene, CDR1 reads SGHDT and CDR2 reads YYEEEE. V is cut by 0 bases and J by 8 bases, and the space between the germline ends is 8 bases.